The clone carrying this T cell receptor (beta chain) has only a few counts. Its antigen remains unknown. Germline loops: CDR1 SGHVS, CDR2 FNYEAQ. Trimming at V came to 0 bases and at J to 6 bases, leaving 9 bases not matched to a gene. CDR3 size: 16 residues. This entry belongs to a study of a mutant IDH1 vaccine in newly diagnosed glioma. The wider study: All eight of the vaccinations patients received fell in weeks 1, 3, 5, 7, 11, 15, 19 and 23. Once 4-6 weeks had passed after radiotherapy alone, vaccination started, or it started with temozolomide cycles. Study observations and caveats: There were vaccine-induced immune responses in under 95% of the patients.

Method: immunoSEQ multiplex PCR; TCRdb's copy keeps in-frame clones and lacks some. The table shows about 30,000 clones, with roughly nine tenths occurring only once. The time point here: week 5, during vaccination. Each vaccine dose was 300 ug of mutant IDH1 20-mer peptide, with topical imiquimod. Tumors from donors were new WHO grade 3 or 4 IDH1-mutant astrocytomas with ATRX loss. The gene calls are TRBV7-6 and TRBJ1-1, with TRBD1 matching over 8 bases. The TCR was taken from a woman in her forties with glioma. Some clones in this sample may be carry-over from other donors' samples. The specimen comprised peripheral blood mononuclear cells (PBMCs), sampled from a glioma patient whose treatment included an IDH1 peptide vaccine. The CDR3 DNA is TGTGCCAGCAGCTTAGCTCGGACTCCACAGGGGGCTGAAGCTTTCTTT. Its translation is CASSLARTPQGAEAFF.